Below, 11 T cell receptor beta chains from the same sample are listed, as sequenced in a study of T cells in Graves' hyperthyroidism and ophthalmopathy. Amplification of TCR beta CDR3 regions was performed using RNA transcripts as template. The study used the HTBI primer set for a first-round RT-PCR of the TCR CDR3. MiXCR, applied by TCRdb to the multiplex PCR reads, yields one record per CDR3 protein. The sample yields 400,000 to 500,000 distinct CDR3 sequences, around 15% seen once. The sequenced sample consisted of blood. Receptors originate from a woman younger than 30 with Graves' hyperthyroidism.

The sample holds a few counts of this clonotype. The chain carries TRBV19 and TRBJ1-5, with D unclear. This CDR3 comprises 13 residues. Germline V CDR1 and CDR2: LNHDA, SQIVND (reference sequence). V lost 7 bases to trimming and J lost 3 bases, with 10 bases between them. CDR3 sequence (DNA): TGTGCCAGTAAGGAGAGTTACAATCAGCCCCAGCATTTT. Its protein product is CASKESYNQPQHF.

This clonotype was seen only a few times. J is TRBJ2-7 and V is TRBV4-3; 9 nucleotides align to TRBD2. V lost 1 base and J lost 7; bases outside the gene matches: 11. The CDR3 runs to 16 residues. CDR1 and CDR2 from the germline V gene are LGHNA and YSLEER. The CDR3 DNA reads TGCGCCAGCAGCCAAGGTAGCGTAGCGGGAGTGAGGGAGCAGTACTTC. Amino acid sequence: CASSQGSVAGVREQYF.

A few counts support this clonotype. The V gene is TRBV10-3, the J gene TRBJ2-1, with TRBD1 as a possible D gene (6 bases). There are 17 residues in the CDR3. Trimming left V 0 bases short and J 2 bases short, with 14 bases between. Germline lookup yields CDR1 ENHRY and CDR2 SYGVKD. CDR3 nucleotide sequence: TGTGCCATCAGTGAGTCGGCTACAGGGCCCCCCTACAATGAGCAGTTCTTC. Translated: CAISESATGPPYNEQFF.

Remarks on this clonotype: With a much larger clone just one base away, this may be a read error. The chain uses TRBV6-1 and TRBJ2-7; 8 bases line up with TRBD1. The germline gives CDR1 MNHNS, CDR2 SASEGT. This CDR3 contains 13 residues. J was trimmed by 5 bases and V by 7 bases; bases with no gene match: 7. The CDR3: CASTSGQAHEQYF. CDR3 DNA sequence: TGTGCCAGCACATCGGGACAGGCCCACGAGCAGTACTTC.

The sample holds many counts of this clonotype. The genes are TRBV11-1 and TRBJ2-5; no clear D gene. V gave up 4 bases and J gave up 7 bases, with 13 bases separating them. Germline V lookup: CDR1 SGHAT, CDR2 FQDESV (reference sequence). The CDR3 has 13 residues. The CDR3 region is CASSSGYDGTQYF. As DNA, the CDR3 is TGTGCCAGCAGCTCCGGATACGATGGGACCCAGTACTTC.

Ten or more counts support this clonotype. This rearrangement joins TRBV10-2 to TRBJ2-1; 7 positions match TRBD2. Trimming cost V 7 bases and J 3 bases; bases outside gene matches: 3. CDR3 length: 13 amino acids. From germline, CDR1 is WSHSY and CDR2 SAAADI. The CDR3 bases are TGCGCCAGCAAGACTAGCTACTACAATGAGCAGTTCTTC. As protein: CASKTSYYNEQFF.

V usage is TRBV28 and J usage is TRBJ2-7, with 7 bases fitting TRBD2. J was trimmed by 2 bases and V by 7 bases; bases with no gene match: 5. The CDR3 spans 13 residues. Germline assignment: CDR1 MDHEN and CDR2 SYDVKM. The CDR3 sequence: CASTLGGAYEQYF. CDR3 sequence (DNA): TGTGCCAGCACCCTGGGGGGGGCCTACGAGCAGTACTTC.

This chain links TRBV28 with TRBJ2-7; 7 bases are a match to TRBD2. V gave up 6 bases and J gave up 0 bases; unmatched junction bases: 14. The CDR3 has 17 amino acids. Germline values: CDR1 MDHEN, CDR2 SYDVKM. CDR3 residues: CASSEPLRAGSSYEQYF. The CDR3 nucleotides read TGTGCCAGCAGCGAACCCCTCCGAGCGGGGAGCTCCTACGAGCAGTACTTC.

At least ten counts were recorded for this clonotype. The rearrangement links TRBV12-3 or TRBV12-4 to TRBJ2-1; no firm D call. The V end lost 7 bases, the J end lost 4 bases, and 8 bases lay between the germline ends. CDR3 size: 12 residues. Here the CDR3 DNA reads TGTGCCAGCAAATCTTTTTACAATGAGCAGTTCTTC. Protein: CASKSFYNEQFF.

This chain connects TRBV6-2 or TRBV6-3 to TRBJ1-5, with D uncertain. This CDR3 region has 14 residues. Germline CDR1 is MNHEY and CDR2 is SVGEGT. Trimming took off 5 bases at V and 4 bases at J, with 12 bases between the two ends. CDR3 amino acids: CASSTPGRNQPQHF. CDR3 bases: TGTGCCAGCAGTACCCCCGGACGGAATCAGCCCCAGCATTTT.

Many counts were recorded for this clonotype. The J gene is TRBJ2-1, the V gene TRBV5-6; TRBD1 matches 9 bases. This CDR3 contains 14 residues. Germline-derived CDR1 and CDR2 are SGHDT and YYEEEE. The V gene end was trimmed by 4 bases and the J gene end by 4 bases; junction bases not matched to a gene: 3. CDR3 amino acids: CASSPTGGYNEQFF. DNA of the CDR3: TGTGCCAGCAGCCCGACAGGGGGGTACAATGAGCAGTTCTTC.